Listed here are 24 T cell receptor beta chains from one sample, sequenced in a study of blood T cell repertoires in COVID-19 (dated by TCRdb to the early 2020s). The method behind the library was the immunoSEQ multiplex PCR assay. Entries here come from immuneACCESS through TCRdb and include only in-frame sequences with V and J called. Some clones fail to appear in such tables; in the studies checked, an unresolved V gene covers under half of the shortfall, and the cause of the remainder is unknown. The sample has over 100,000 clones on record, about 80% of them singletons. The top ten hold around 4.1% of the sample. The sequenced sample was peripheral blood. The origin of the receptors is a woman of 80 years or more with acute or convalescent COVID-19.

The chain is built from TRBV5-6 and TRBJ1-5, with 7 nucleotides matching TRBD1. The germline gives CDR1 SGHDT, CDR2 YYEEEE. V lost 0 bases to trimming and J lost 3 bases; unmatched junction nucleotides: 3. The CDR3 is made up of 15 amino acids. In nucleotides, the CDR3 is TGTGCCAGCAGCTTGGACAGGGGTATCAATCAGCCCCAGCATTTT. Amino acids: CASSLDRGINQPQHF.

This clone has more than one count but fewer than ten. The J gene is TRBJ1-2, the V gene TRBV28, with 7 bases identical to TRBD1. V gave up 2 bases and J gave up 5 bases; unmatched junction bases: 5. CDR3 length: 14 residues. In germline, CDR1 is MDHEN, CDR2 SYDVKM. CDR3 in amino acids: CASSLSSGGYGYTF. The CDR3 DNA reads TGTGCCAGCAGTTTAAGCTCAGGGGGGTATGGCTACACCTTC.

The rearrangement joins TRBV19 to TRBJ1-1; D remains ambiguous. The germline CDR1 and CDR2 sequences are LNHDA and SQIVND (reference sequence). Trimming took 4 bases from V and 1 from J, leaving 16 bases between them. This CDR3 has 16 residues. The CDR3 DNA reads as TGTGCCAGTAGTACCCGGAGGCGCATGGGGAACACTGAAGCTTTCTTT. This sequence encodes CASSTRRRMGNTEAFF.

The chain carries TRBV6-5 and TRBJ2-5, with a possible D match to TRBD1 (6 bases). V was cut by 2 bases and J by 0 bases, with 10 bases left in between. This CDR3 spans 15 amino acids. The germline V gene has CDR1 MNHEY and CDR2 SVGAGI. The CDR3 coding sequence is TGTGCCAGCAGTTACCAGGGGAAATACCAAGAGACCCAGTACTTC. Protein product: CASSYQGKYQETQYF.

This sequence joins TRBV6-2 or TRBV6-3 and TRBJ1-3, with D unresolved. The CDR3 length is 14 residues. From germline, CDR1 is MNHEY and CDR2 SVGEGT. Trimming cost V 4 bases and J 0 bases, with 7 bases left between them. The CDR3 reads CASSFDTSGNTIYF. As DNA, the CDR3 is TGTGCCAGCAGTTTTGACACCTCTGGAAACACCATATATTTT.

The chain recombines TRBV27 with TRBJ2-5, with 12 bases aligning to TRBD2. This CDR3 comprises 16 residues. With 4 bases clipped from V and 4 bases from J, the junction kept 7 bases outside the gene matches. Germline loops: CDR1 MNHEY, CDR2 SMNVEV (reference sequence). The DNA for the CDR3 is TGTGCCAGCAGTTCCCTCCTAGCGGGGGGGCTAGAGACCCAGTACTTC. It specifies CASSSLLAGGLETQYF.

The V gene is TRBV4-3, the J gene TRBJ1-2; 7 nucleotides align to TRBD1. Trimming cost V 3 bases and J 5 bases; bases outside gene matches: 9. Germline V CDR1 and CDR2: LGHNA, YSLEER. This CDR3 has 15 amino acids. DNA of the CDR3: TGCGCCAGCAGCCAGGACAGGTTCACCATATATGGCTACACCTTC. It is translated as CASSQDRFTIYGYTF.

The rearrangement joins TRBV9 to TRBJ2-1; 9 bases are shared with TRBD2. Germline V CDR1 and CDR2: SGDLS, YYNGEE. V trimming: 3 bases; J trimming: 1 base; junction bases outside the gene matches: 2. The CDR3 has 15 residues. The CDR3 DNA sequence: TGTGCCAGCAGCGCGCGGGAGGGGTCCTACAATGAGCAGTTCTTC. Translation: CASSAREGSYNEQFF.

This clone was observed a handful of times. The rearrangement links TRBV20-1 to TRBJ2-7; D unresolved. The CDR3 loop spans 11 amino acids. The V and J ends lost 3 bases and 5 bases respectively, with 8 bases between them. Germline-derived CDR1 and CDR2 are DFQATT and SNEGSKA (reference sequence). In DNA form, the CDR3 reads TGCAGTGCTAGTAAGAGCGACGAGCAGTACTTC. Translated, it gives CSASKSDEQYF.

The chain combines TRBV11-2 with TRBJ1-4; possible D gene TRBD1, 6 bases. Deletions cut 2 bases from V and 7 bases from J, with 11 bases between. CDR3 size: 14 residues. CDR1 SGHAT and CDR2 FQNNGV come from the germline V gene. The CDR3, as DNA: TGTGCCAGCAGCTTAAACAGGGCTGGTGAAAAACTGTTTTTT. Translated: CASSLNRAGEKLFF. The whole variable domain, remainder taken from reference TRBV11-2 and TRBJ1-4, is EAGVAQSPRYKIIEKRQSVAFWCNPISGHATLYWYQQILGQGPKLLIQFQNNGVVDDSQLPKDRFSAERLKGVDSTLKIQPAKLEDSAVYLCASSLNRAGEKLFFGSGTQLSVL.

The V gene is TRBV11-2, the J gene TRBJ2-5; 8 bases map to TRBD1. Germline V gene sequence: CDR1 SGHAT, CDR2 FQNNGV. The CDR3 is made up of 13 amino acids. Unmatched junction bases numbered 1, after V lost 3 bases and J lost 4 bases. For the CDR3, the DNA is TGTGCCAGCAGCTTCGGACAGGGAGAGACCCAGTACTTC. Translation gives CASSFGQGETQYF.

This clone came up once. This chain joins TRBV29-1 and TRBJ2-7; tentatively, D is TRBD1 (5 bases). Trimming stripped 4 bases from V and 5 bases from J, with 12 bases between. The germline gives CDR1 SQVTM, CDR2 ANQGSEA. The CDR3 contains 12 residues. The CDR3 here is CSVAQVGHEQYF. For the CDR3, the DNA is TGCAGCGTTGCACAGGTTGGGCACGAGCAGTACTTC.

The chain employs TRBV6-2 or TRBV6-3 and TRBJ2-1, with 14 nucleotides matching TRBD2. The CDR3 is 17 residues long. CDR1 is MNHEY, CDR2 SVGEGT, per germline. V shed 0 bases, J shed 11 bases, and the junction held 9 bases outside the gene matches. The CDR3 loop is CASSYSTGTSGSRKQFF. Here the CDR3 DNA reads TGTGCCAGCAGTTACTCCACGGGGACTAGCGGGAGTAGAAAGCAGTTCTTC.

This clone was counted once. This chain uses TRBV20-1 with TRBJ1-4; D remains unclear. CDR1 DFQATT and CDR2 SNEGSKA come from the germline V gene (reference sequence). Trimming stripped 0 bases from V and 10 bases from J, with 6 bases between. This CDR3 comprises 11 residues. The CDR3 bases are TGCAGTGCTAGAGAGGGAGGAAAACTGTTTTTT. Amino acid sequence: CSAREGGKLFF.

CDR3 in amino acids: CASSSGLGGTGELFF. In DNA form, the CDR3 reads TGTGCCAGCAGCTCGGGACTAGGGGGAACCGGGGAGCTGTTTTTT. The rearrangement uses TRBV7-2 and TRBJ2-2; 8 bases match TRBD2. Trimming at V came to 4 bases and at J to 5 bases, leaving 6 bases not matched to a gene. CDR1 and CDR2 (germline): SGHTA, FQGNSA. CDR3 length: 15 residues. The complete variable domain, with remaining parts taken from reference TRBV7-2 and TRBJ2-2, reads GAGVSQSPSNKVTEKGKDVELRCDPISGHTALYWYRQSLGQGLEFLIYFQGNSAPDKSGLPSDRFSAERTGGSVSTLTIQRTQQEDSAVYLCASSSGLGGTGELFFGEGSRLTVL.

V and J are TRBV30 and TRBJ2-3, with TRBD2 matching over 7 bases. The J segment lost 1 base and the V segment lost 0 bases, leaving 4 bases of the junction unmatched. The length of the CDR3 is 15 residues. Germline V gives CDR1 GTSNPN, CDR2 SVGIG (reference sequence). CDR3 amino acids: CAWSVLAGGTDTQYF. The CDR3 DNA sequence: TGTGCCTGGAGTGTACTCGCGGGGGGCACAGATACGCAGTATTTT.

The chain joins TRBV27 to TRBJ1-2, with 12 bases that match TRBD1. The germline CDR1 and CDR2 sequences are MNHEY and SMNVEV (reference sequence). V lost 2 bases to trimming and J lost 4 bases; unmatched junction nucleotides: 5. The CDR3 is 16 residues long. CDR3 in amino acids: CASSLRDRGQVYGYTF. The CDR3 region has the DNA TGTGCCAGCAGTTTAAGGGACAGGGGGCAAGTCTATGGCTACACCTTC.

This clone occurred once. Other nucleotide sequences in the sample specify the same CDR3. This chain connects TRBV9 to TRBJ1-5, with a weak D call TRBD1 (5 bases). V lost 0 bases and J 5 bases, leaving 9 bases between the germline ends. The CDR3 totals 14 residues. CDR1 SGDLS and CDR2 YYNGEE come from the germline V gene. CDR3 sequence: CASSVGQGDQPQHF. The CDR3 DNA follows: TGTGCCAGCAGCGTAGGTCAAGGGGATCAGCCCCAGCATTTT.

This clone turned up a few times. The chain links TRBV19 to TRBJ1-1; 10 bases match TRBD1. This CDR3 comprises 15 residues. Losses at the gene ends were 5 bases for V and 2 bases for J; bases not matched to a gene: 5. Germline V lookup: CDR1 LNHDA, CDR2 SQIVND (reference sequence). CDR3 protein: CASSFGTGANTEAFF. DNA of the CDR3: TGTGCCAGTAGTTTCGGGACAGGGGCAAACACTGAAGCTTTCTTT. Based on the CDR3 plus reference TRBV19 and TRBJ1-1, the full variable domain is DGGITQSPKYLFRKEGQNVTLSCEQNLNHDAMYWYRQDPGQGLRLIYYSQIVNDFQKGDIAEGYSVSREKKESFPLTVTSAQKNPTAFYLCASSFGTGANTEAFFGQGTRLTVV.

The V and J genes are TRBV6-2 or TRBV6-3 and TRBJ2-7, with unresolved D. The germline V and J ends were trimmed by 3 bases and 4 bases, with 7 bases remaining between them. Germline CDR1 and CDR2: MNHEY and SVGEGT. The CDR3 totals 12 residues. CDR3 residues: CASSYYGYEQYF. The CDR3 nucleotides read TGTGCCAGCAGTTATTACGGTTACGAGCAGTACTTC.

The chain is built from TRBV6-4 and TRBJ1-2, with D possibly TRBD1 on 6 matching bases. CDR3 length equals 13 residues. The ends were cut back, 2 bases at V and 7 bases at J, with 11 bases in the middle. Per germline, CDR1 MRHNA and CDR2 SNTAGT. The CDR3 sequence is CASSDPGALGYTF. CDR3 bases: TGTGCCAGCAGTGACCCAGGGGCGCTTGGCTACACCTTC.

This chain's CDR3 is CASSPQGALDYGYTF. In DNA form, the CDR3 reads TGTGCCAGTAGTCCACAGGGGGCCTTGGACTATGGCTACACCTTC. The V call is TRBV19, the J call TRBJ1-2; 9 bases fit TRBD1. Trimming cost V 5 bases and J 3 bases; bases outside gene matches: 7. The CDR3 totals 15 residues. Germline loops: CDR1 LNHDA, CDR2 SQIVND (reference sequence).

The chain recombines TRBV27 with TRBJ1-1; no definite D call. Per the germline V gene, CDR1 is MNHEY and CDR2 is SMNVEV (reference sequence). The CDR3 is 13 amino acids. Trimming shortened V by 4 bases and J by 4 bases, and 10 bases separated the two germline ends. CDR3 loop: CASSSSTGTEAFF. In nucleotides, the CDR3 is TGTGCCAGCAGTTCGTCGACGGGCACTGAAGCTTTCTTT.

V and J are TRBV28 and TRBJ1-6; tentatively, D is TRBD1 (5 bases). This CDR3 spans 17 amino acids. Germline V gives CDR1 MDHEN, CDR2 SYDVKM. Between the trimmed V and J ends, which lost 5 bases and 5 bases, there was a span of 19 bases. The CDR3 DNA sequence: TGTGCCAGCAGTCCGGGGACTCCCCAAAGGGATAATTCACCCCTCCACTTT. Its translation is CASSPGTPQRDNSPLHF.